Listed below are T cell receptor beta chains from one sample, sequenced in a study of blood T cells in healthy people across ages. TCRdb processed the 5' RACE reads anew with MiXCR; each CDR3 protein has one entry. Here the sample spans over a million distinct CDR3 sequences, around 45% being singletons. The sample taken for sequencing was blood. These receptors all stem from an older woman in good health. The CDR3 runs from the conserved cysteine through the conserved F or W. The D gene is left open where the match is weak. Clone size is shown for a subset of rows, as once, few, many or a class of expanded clone.

clone size: few
D gene: NA
J gene: TRBJ2-3
V gene: TRBV27
CDR3 DNA: TGTGCCAGCAGTGTATCGCAAGGCGGTACGCAGTATTTT
CDR3 protein: CASSVSQGGTQYF

clone size: NA
D gene: TRBD2
J gene: TRBJ2-5
V gene: TRBV6-5
CDR3 DNA: TGTGCCAGCAGTTACGGTGTAGCGGGGGGCCAAGAGACCCAGTACTTC
CDR3 protein: CASSYGVAGGQETQYF

clone size: NA
D gene: TRBD1
J gene: TRBJ2-1
V gene: TRBV7-9
CDR3 DNA: TGTGCCAGCAGCGACGGACAGGTCCTGTTCTTC
CDR3 protein: CASSDGQVLFF

clone size: many
D gene: NA
J gene: TRBJ2-4
V gene: TRBV12-3/TRBV12-4
CDR3 DNA: TGTGCCAGCAGTTTAGATACGGGAGCCAAAAACATTCAGTACTTC
CDR3 protein: CASSLDTGAKNIQYF

clone size: few
D gene: TRBD2
J gene: TRBJ2-3
V gene: TRBV3-1
CDR3 DNA: TGTACCAGCAGCCAAGTTAGCGGGAGTACAGATACGCAGTATTTT
CDR3 protein: CTSSQVSGSTDTQYF

clone size: NA
D gene: NA
J gene: TRBJ1-1
V gene: TRBV3-1
CDR3 DNA: TGTGCCAGCAGCCGACACGAGGGCACTGAAGCTTTCTTT
CDR3 protein: CASSRHEGTEAFF

clone size: NA
D gene: NA
J gene: TRBJ1-5
V gene: TRBV2
CDR3 DNA: TGTGCCAGCAGGCGTTGGGGGACGGAAAAGAATAGCAATCAGCCCCAGCATTTT
CDR3 protein: CASRRWGTEKNSNQPQHF

clone size: NA
D gene: NA
J gene: TRBJ1-6
V gene: TRBV3-1
CDR3 DNA: TGTGCCAGCAAGGGGAGCGGGGGAAATTCACCCCTCCACTTT
CDR3 protein: CASKGSGGNSPLHF

clone size: few
D gene: NA
J gene: TRBJ2-3
V gene: TRBV9
CDR3 DNA: TGTGCCAGCAGCTCCGTAGGCCAGGTGGCAGATACGCAGTATTTT
CDR3 protein: CASSSVGQVADTQYF

clone size: NA
D gene: NA
J gene: TRBJ2-1
V gene: TRBV27
CDR3 DNA: TGTGCCAGCAGACCAGGAGGGGGGGCGAATGAGCAGTTCTTC
CDR3 protein: CASRPGGGANEQFF

clone size: few
D gene: TRBD2
J gene: TRBJ2-7
V gene: TRBV20-1
CDR3 DNA: TGCAGTGCCCAAGGGGAGGGATACGAGCAGTACTTC
CDR3 protein: CSAQGEGYEQYF

clone size: NA
D gene: TRBD2
J gene: TRBJ2-7
V gene: TRBV3-1
CDR3 DNA: TGTGCCAGCAGCCAAGGGGGGGCTAGCGGGCCCTACGAGCAGTACTTC
CDR3 protein: CASSQGGASGPYEQYF

clone size: NA
D gene: TRBD1
J gene: TRBJ2-5
V gene: TRBV19
CDR3 DNA: TGTGCCAGTAGTGCGGGACAGGGGATCGGGGAGACCCAGTACTTC
CDR3 protein: CASSAGQGIGETQYF

clone size: NA
D gene: TRBD2
J gene: TRBJ2-1
V gene: TRBV12-3/TRBV12-4
CDR3 DNA: TGTGCCAGCAGCTACGGGACTAGCGGGATCGATGAGCAGTTCTTC
CDR3 protein: CASSYGTSGIDEQFF

clone size: many
D gene: NA
J gene: TRBJ2-1
V gene: TRBV20-1
CDR3 DNA: TGCAGTGCCGACGATAGCTTAAGGGGAGTCGCCTACAATGAGCAGTTCTTC
CDR3 protein: CSADDSLRGVAYNEQFF

clone size: few
D gene: NA
J gene: TRBJ2-1
V gene: TRBV5-1
CDR3 DNA: TGCGCCAGCAGCTTGGAGTCCTACTCTTACAATGAGCAGTTCTTC
CDR3 protein: CASSLESYSYNEQFF

clone size: NA
D gene: TRBD2
J gene: TRBJ2-5
V gene: TRBV12-3/TRBV12-4
CDR3 DNA: TGTGCCAGCGGCCTAGCGGGACGTGGGACCCAGTACTTC
CDR3 protein: CASGLAGRGTQYF

clone size: NA
D gene: NA
J gene: TRBJ2-7
V gene: TRBV20-1
CDR3 DNA: TGCAGTGCTAGTCCGACTGGAAAAGGGAGCTCCTACGAGCAGTACTTC
CDR3 protein: CSASPTGKGSSYEQYF

clone size: once
D gene: NA
J gene: TRBJ2-3
V gene: TRBV29-1
CDR3 DNA: TGCAGCGGGACTATGGGTATGCAGTATTTT
CDR3 protein: CSGTMGMQYF

clone size: NA
D gene: NA
J gene: TRBJ2-3
V gene: TRBV12-3/TRBV12-4
CDR3 DNA: TGTGCCAGCAGTGGGCTAGGAAAGGGTACGCAGTATTTT
CDR3 protein: CASSGLGKGTQYF

clone size: NA
D gene: TRBD2
J gene: TRBJ2-3
V gene: TRBV28
CDR3 DNA: TGTGCCAGCAGTTTGGGAGGGTTCGGGGGCACAGATACGCAGTATTTT
CDR3 protein: CASSLGGFGGTDTQYF

clone size: NA
D gene: NA
J gene: TRBJ2-7
V gene: TRBV2
CDR3 DNA: TGTGCCAGCAGTTACAGGGTGGACTTCAACGAGCAGTACTTC
CDR3 protein: CASSYRVDFNEQYF

clone size: few
D gene: NA
J gene: TRBJ2-3
V gene: TRBV7-9
CDR3 DNA: TGTGCCAGCAGTCGGGACGGAGCTGGGGATACGCAGTATTTT
CDR3 protein: CASSRDGAGDTQYF

clone size: NA
D gene: NA
J gene: TRBJ1-1
V gene: TRBV29-1
CDR3 DNA: TGCAGCGTTGAATGGAGGCAGGGGACCGCACCAGGGAGAACTGAAGCTTTCTTT
CDR3 protein: CSVEWRQGTAPGRTEAFF